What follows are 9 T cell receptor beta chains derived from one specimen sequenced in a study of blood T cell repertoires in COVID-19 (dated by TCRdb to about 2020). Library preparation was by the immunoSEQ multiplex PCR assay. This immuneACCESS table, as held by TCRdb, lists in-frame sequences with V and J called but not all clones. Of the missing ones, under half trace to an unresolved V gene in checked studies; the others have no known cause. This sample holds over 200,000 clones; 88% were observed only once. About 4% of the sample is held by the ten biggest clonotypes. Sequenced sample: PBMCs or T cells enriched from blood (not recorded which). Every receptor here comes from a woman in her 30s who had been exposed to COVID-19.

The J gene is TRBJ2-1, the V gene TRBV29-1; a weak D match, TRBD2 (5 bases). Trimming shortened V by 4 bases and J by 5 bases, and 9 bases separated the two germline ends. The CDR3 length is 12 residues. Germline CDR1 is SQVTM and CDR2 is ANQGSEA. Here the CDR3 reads CSVVSGDNEQFF. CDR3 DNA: TGCAGCGTTGTATCCGGGGACAATGAGCAGTTCTTC.

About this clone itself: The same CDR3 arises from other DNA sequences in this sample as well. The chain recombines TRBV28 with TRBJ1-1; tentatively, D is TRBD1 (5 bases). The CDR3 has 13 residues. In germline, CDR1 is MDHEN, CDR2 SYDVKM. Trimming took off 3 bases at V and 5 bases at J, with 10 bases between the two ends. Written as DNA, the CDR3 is TGTGCCAGCAGTTTTTTGGGGGGGACTGAAGCTTTCTTT. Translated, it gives CASSFLGGTEAFF. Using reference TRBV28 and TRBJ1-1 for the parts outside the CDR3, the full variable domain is DVKVTQSSRYLVKRTGEKVFLECVQDMDHENMFWYRQDPGLGLRLIYFSYDVKMKEKGDIPEGYSVSREKKERFSLILESASTNQTSMYLCASSFLGGTEAFFGQGTRLTVV.

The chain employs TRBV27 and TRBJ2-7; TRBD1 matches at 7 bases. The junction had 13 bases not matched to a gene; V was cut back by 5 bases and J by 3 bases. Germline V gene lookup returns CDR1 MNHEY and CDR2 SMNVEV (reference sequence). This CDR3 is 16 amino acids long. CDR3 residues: CASSPTRDRRYYEQYF. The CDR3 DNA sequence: TGTGCCAGCAGTCCGACCCGGGACAGAAGATACTACGAGCAGTACTTC.

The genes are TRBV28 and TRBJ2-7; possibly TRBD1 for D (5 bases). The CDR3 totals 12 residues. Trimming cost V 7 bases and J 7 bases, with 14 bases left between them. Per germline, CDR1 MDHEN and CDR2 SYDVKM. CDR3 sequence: CASNFQGVEQYF. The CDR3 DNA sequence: TGTGCCAGCAATTTCCAGGGTGTAGAGCAGTACTTC.

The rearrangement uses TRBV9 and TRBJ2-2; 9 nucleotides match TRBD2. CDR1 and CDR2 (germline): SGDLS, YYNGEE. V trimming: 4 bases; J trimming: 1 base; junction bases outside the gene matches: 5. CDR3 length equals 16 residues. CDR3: CASSPRLAVNTGELFF. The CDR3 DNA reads TGTGCCAGCAGCCCCCGACTAGCGGTGAACACCGGGGAGCTGTTTTTT.

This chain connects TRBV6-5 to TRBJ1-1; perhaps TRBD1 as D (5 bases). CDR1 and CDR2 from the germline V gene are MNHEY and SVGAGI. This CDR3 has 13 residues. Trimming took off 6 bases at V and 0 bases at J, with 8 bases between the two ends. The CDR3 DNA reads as TGTGCCAGCAGGGGGGACTTGAACACTGAAGCTTTCTTT. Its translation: CASRGDLNTEAFF.

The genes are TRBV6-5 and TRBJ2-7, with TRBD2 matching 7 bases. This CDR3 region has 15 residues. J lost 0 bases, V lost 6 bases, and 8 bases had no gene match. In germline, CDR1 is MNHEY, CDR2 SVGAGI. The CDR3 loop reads CASSVSGGSSYEQYF. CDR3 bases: TGTGCCAGCAGCGTTTCGGGCGGGAGCTCCTACGAGCAGTACTTC.

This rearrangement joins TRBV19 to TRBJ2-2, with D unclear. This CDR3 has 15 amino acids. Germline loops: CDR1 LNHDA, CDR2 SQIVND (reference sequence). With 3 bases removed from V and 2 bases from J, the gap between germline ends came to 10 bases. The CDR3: CASSISTPNTGELFF. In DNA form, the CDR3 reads TGTGCCAGTAGTATTTCGACACCAAACACCGGGGAGCTGTTTTTT.

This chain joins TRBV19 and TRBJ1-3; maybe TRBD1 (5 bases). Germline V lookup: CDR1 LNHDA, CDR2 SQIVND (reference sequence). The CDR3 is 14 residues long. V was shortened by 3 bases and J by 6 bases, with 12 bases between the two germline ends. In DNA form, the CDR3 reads TGTGCCAGTAGTATTGGGGCTTCGGTAAACACCATATATTTT. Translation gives CASSIGASVNTIYF.